These 23 T cell receptor beta chains originate from one sample sequenced in a study of CD8+ T cells in alopecia areata. Following RNA extraction, reverse transcription yielded cDNA that acted as the sequencing template. Profiled with immunoSEQ multiplex PCR; TCRdb holds only in-frame clones, not every one. In total the sample includes more than 250,000 clones, none of them seen once. Cell sorting was performed on pooled cutaneous lymph node cells with CD4, CD8alpha, NKG2D, NKG2ACE and other markers. Sequencing was done on a sample of CD4+ T cells sorted from a lymph node. The receptors shown here come from a C3H/HeJ mouse with alopecia areata. MHC haplotype of the mouse line: H2-k.

Notes on this clone: Gene names follow the mouse nomenclature. The read falls 4 residues short of the CDR3 end, and the missing part is taken from the germline J gene. J is TRBJ2-7 and V is TRBV1, with TRBD1 identical over 8 bases. V shed 3 bases and J 1 base; nucleotides not matched to a gene: 2. Germline CDR1 reads NSQYPW; CDR2 reads LRSPGD (reference sequence). The CDR3 covers 14 residues. This CDR3 is CTCSAQGASYEQYF. CDR3 bases read: TGCACCTGCAGTGCCCAGGGGGCTTCCTAT.

Points on this clone: Gene names are mouse gene names. The CDR3 extends 4 residues past the end of the read, so its final part is completed from the germline J gene. Other DNA sequences from this sample encode an identical CDR3 as well. V gene TRBV13-1 combines with J gene TRBJ2-5; 9 bases are a match to TRBD2. V lost 3 bases and J lost 3; bases outside the gene matches: 2. CDR1 is NSHNY and CDR2 is SYGAGN in the germline V gene. The CDR3 runs to 14 residues. Incomplete CDR3 DNA: TGTGCCAGCAGTGTCACTGGGGGGCAAGAC. It is translated as CASSVTGGQD. The entire CDR3 is CASSVTGGQDTQYF.

This clone was counted at least ten times. The listed genes are named as in mouse. The CDR3 bases that were read are TGTGCCAGCAGGGACAGGGGTGCT. It is translated as CASRDRGA. The full CDR3 reads CASRDRGAEQFF. V gene TRBV13-1 combines with J gene TRBJ2-1, with TRBD1 matching over 9 bases. Read data end 4 residues before the CDR3 end; the end is taken from the germline J gene. CDR1 is NSHNY, CDR2 SYGAGN, per germline. CDR3 length: 12 amino acids. V lost 5 bases, J lost 6 bases, and 0 bases stayed unmatched.

In its sample, this clone was seen a few times. Mouse names are used for the genes. The CDR3 end falls 3 residues outside the read, so it is completed with the germline J gene. V usage is TRBV19 and J usage is TRBJ1-6; D unresolved. TRBJ1-6 is noted as an ORF with a role that remains uncertain. This CDR3 has 13 amino acids. Germline-derived CDR1 and CDR2 are FNHDT and SITEND (reference sequence). V was clipped by 3 bases and J by 4 bases, with 5 bases between them. The sequenced part of the CDR3 DNA is TGTGCCAGCAGTACCCAGTATAATTCGCCC. Translated, it gives CASSTQYNSP. The whole CDR3 protein reads CASSTQYNSPLYF.

This clone turned up a few times. Gene names denote mouse genes. The read gets to within 4 residues of the CDR3 end, and the germline J gene fills in the rest. V gene TRBV13-3 combines with J gene TRBJ2-5; 8 bases fit TRBD2. This CDR3 has 14 amino acids. CDR1 is NNHDY, CDR2 SYVADS, per germline. The sequenced CDR3 bases are TGTGCCAGCAGTGAAAGCTGGGGGGAAGAC. Its protein is CASSESWGED. The whole CDR3 protein reads CASSESWGEDTQYF.

This clone was seen a handful of times. The genes are named according to mouse. The CDR3 extends 4 residues past the end of the read, so its final part is completed from the germline J gene. The sample contains more than one DNA sequence encoding this CDR3. The chain uses TRBV5 and TRBJ2-1; TRBD1 matches 11 bases. Losses at the gene ends were 4 bases for V and 3 bases for J; bases not matched to a gene: 2. This CDR3 spans 15 amino acids. Germline V lookup: CDR1 LGHNA, CDR2 YNLKQL (reference sequence). Partial CDR3 DNA: TGTGCCAGCAGCCTCGGGACAGGGGGCTATGCT. Translation: CASSLGTGGYA. The entire CDR3 protein reads CASSLGTGGYAEQFF.

This clone was seen a handful of times. The genes are named according to mouse. The identical CDR3 is also encoded by other nucleotide sequences in the sample. The sequenced part of the CDR3 DNA is TGTGCCAGCAGTCGGACTGGCTTTAACCAAGAC. As protein: CASSRTGFNQD. The CDR3 reads in full as CASSRTGFNQDTQYF. The chain couples TRBV19 to TRBJ2-5; 7 positions match TRBD2. The observed sequence ends 4 residues before the CDR3 terminus, with the missing tail filled in from the germline J gene. From germline, CDR1 is FNHDT and CDR2 SITEND (reference sequence). J gave up 0 bases and V 4 bases, and 5 bases lay outside the gene matches. This CDR3 region has 15 residues.

This clone was recorded a few times. Gene names and germline match the mouse. The read gets to within 4 residues of the CDR3 end, and the germline J gene fills in the rest. Additional DNA sequences in this sample encode the identical CDR3. The chain joins TRBV5 to TRBJ1-1; D is undetermined. The CDR3 is 12 amino acids. CDR1 LGHNA and CDR2 YNLKQL come from the germline V gene (reference sequence). The V end was cut by 4 bases, the J end by 0 bases, with 3 bases between. CDR3 sequence reads: CASSLQNTEVFF. The DNA read from the CDR3 is TGTGCCAGCAGCCTTCAGAACACA.

Worth noting for this clone: Gene names refer to mouse genes. The DNA ends 4 residues before the CDR3 does, and the rest of the CDR3 is filled in from the germline J gene. V is TRBV5 and J is TRBJ2-7; 9 positions agree with TRBD2. Germline V CDR1 and CDR2: LGHNA, YNLKQL (reference sequence). The CDR3 is 14 amino acids. This CDR3 is CASSQVGGANEQYF. CDR3 DNA (partial): TGTGCCAGCAGCCAAGTTGGGGGGGCGAAT.

This clone has more than one count but fewer than ten. The listed genes are named as in mouse. Read coverage stops 4 residues before the CDR3 terminus; the germline J gene supplies the remainder. In the same sample, other DNA sequences code for this CDR3. The V gene is TRBV19, the J gene TRBJ2-2; 7 nucleotides match TRBD2. CDR3 size: 16 residues. Germline V gene data show CDR1 as FNHDT and CDR2 as SITEND (reference sequence). Trimming removed 0 bases from V and 0 bases from J; junction bases left unmatched: 2. CDR3 DNA (partial): TGTGCCAGCAGTATAGCCTGGGGGTCAAACACCGGG. Translated, it gives CASSIAWGSNTG. The entire CDR3 reads CASSIAWGSNTGQLYF.

This clone was counted between two and nine times. Just one base apart from a much larger clone, this may be a read error. Each gene name is a mouse one. The CDR3 extends 4 residues past the end of the read, so its final part is completed from the germline J gene. The chain couples TRBV19 to TRBJ2-5, with TRBD1 identical over 7 bases. Germline V gives CDR1 FNHDT, CDR2 SITEND (reference sequence). CDR3 length: 12 amino acids. The CDR3 loop is CASSYRGDTQYF. Incomplete CDR3 DNA: TGTGCCAGCAGTTACAGGGGAGAC.

This clone was detected only a few times. Mouse gene names and germline throughout. The observed sequence ends 4 residues before the CDR3 terminus, with the missing tail filled in from the germline J gene. The chain couples TRBV13-1 to TRBJ2-1; 7 nucleotides align to TRBD2. The V gene's germline CDR1 is NSHNY and CDR2 SYGAGN. CDR3 length equals 15 residues. Germline trimming cut 2 bases from V and 2 bases from J; bases unmatched to any gene: 4. CDR3 sequence: CASSERWGYYAEQFF. The part of the CDR3 DNA that was read is TGTGCCAGCAGTGAGCGCTGGGGGTACTATGCT.

This clone was counted between two and nine times. Gene names are the mouse ones. The DNA ends 4 residues before the CDR3 does, and the rest of the CDR3 is filled in from the germline J gene. V is TRBV13-1 and J is TRBJ2-5, with 7 bases lining up with TRBD1. The V segment lost 1 base and the J segment 3 bases; nucleotides outside the gene matches: 2. Germline-derived CDR1 and CDR2 are NSHNY and SYGAGN. The CDR3 loop spans 14 amino acids. The CDR3 protein is CASSDLRGQDTQYF. CDR3 bases read: TGTGCCAGCAGTGATCTCAGGGGGCAAGAC.

Comment on this clone: Mouse germline and gene names are used. From the germline J gene comes the end of the CDR3, since the read stops 4 residues before it. V usage is TRBV13-1 and J usage is TRBJ1-1; tentatively, D is TRBD1 (6 bases). V lost 0 bases and J lost 0, with 18 bases in between. This CDR3 spans 18 amino acids. Germline V gene sequence: CDR1 NSHNY, CDR2 SYGAGN. This chain's CDR3 is CASSDEGGAAGENTEVFF. CDR3 DNA, as far as it was read: TGTGCCAGCAGTGATGAAGGGGGTGCGGCCGGGGAGAACACA.

The sample holds a few counts of this clone. Gene and germline names: mouse. The read terminates 4 residues before the CDR3 end, so the remaining end is supplied by the germline J gene. The V and J genes are TRBV13-1 and TRBJ2-4, with TRBD2 identical over 8 bases. This CDR3 has 14 amino acids. Germline CDR1 and CDR2: NSHNY and SYGAGN. The CDR3 spells CASSDGWGVNTLYF. CDR3 bases read: TGTGCCAGCAGTGATGGCTGGGGGGTAAAC.

Turning to this clone: The genes are named according to mouse. The CDR3 goes on 4 residues after the read ends, and that part is filled in from the germline J gene. This sequence joins TRBV29 and TRBJ2-5, with TRBD2 matching over 7 bases. The germline V gene has CDR1 MSHET and CDR2 SYDVDS. Trimming removed 4 bases from V and 2 bases from J; junction bases left unmatched: 3. The CDR3 sequence is 14 residues long. CDR3 DNA, as far as it was read: TGTGCTAGCAGTTGGGGGGGGATCCAAGAC. Its protein product is CASSWGGIQD. The whole CDR3 reads CASSWGGIQDTQYF.

Turning to this clone: Germline and genes: mouse. The read falls 4 residues short of the CDR3 end, and the missing part is taken from the germline J gene. This same CDR3 is encoded by further DNA sequences in the sample. The chain couples TRBV1 to TRBJ2-3, with 9 bases lining up with TRBD2. The germline CDR1 and CDR2 sequences are NSQYPW and LRSPGD (reference sequence). CDR3 length equals 15 residues. The junction had 4 bases not matched to a gene; V was cut back by 3 bases and J by 3 bases. This CDR3 reads CTCSAPGLGAETLYF. Partial CDR3 DNA: TGCACCTGCAGTGCTCCGGGACTGGGAGCAGAA.

This clone was found a few times. Each gene name is a mouse one. The read terminates 4 residues ahead of where the CDR3 ends, so the germline J gene completes it. This chain connects TRBV5 to TRBJ1-1, with 7 bases identical to TRBD1. Germline lookup yields CDR1 LGHNA and CDR2 YNLKQL (reference sequence). There are 16 residues in the CDR3. Trimming at V came to 0 bases and at J to 0 bases, leaving 4 bases not matched to a gene. The part of the CDR3 DNA that was read is TGTGCCAGCAGCCAAGATAGGGGACAGACAAACACA. This codes for CASSQDRGQTNT. The whole CDR3 sequence is CASSQDRGQTNTEVFF.

For this clone: All gene names here are mouse names. With the read ending 4 residues before the CDR3 end, the germline J gene is used to fill in that end. At the DNA level, this CDR3 is encoded by other sequences in the same sample as well. The V gene is TRBV13-3, the J gene TRBJ2-7, with 9 bases that match TRBD1. The CDR3 covers 14 residues. Germline V gives CDR1 NNHDY, CDR2 SYVADS. CDR3 bases read: TGTGCCAGCAGTGATTGGGGACAGGGATAT. As protein: CASSDWGQGY. The whole CDR3 region reads CASSDWGQGYEQYF.

This clone was seen more than once but under ten times. Gene names denote mouse genes. The read comes to an end 4 residues before the CDR3 does, leaving the germline J gene to fill in the end. The chain carries TRBV13-1 and TRBJ2-5, with TRBD2 identical over 7 bases. From germline, CDR1 is NSHNY and CDR2 SYGAGN. The CDR3 is made up of 16 amino acids. The V gene end was trimmed by 0 bases and the J gene end by 0 bases; junction bases not matched to a gene: 4. The sequenced CDR3 bases are TGTGCCAGCAGTGATGCCCTGGGGGATAACCAAGAC. This sequence encodes CASSDALGDNQD. The entire CDR3 protein reads CASSDALGDNQDTQYF.

About this clone itself: Gene and germline names: mouse. The read falls 4 residues short of the CDR3 end, and the missing part is taken from the germline J gene. The chain links TRBV13-3 to TRBJ1-2; TRBD1 aligns across 7 bases. V lost 5 bases and J lost 0; bases outside the gene matches: 4. The CDR3 runs to 14 residues. The germline gives CDR1 NNHDY, CDR2 SYVADS. CDR3 amino acids: CASRPQGANSDYTF. The sequenced CDR3 bases are TGTGCCAGCAGGCCTCAGGGGGCAAACTCC.

Comments on this clone: Gene names are the mouse ones. The read gets to within 4 residues of the CDR3 end, and the germline J gene fills in the rest. The J gene is TRBJ2-7, the V gene TRBV19; 8 bases are a match to TRBD2. Germline V CDR1 and CDR2: FNHDT, SITEND (reference sequence). This CDR3 comprises 13 residues. The covered CDR3 bases are TGTGCCAGCAGTATTCCCTGGGGGGAT. Its translation is CASSIPWGD. The entire CDR3 protein is CASSIPWGDEQYF.

This clone was recorded at least ten times. The genes and germline here are from mouse. The missing CDR3 end, 4 residues past where the read stops, is filled in from the germline J gene. The chain combines TRBV14 with TRBJ1-2; D might be TRBD1 (6 bases). The CDR3 contains 15 residues. The V and J ends lost 2 bases and 0 bases respectively, with 11 bases between them. Per germline, CDR1 SGHDT and CDR2 FRDEAV. Incomplete CDR3 DNA: TGTGCCAGCAGTTTAGTGGACAGTGCAAACTCC. It encodes CASSLVDSANS. The complete CDR3 protein is CASSLVDSANSDYTF.